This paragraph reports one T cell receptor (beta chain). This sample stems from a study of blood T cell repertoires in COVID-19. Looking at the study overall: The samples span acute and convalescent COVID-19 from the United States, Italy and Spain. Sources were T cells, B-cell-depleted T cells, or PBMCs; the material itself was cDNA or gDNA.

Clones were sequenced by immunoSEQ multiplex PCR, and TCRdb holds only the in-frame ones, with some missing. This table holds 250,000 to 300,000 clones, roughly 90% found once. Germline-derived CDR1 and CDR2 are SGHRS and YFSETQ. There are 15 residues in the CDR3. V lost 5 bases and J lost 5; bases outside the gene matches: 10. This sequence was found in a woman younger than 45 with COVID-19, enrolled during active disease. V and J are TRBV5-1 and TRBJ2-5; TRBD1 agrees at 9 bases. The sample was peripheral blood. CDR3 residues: CASRQGAGWRETQYF. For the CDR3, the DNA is TGCGCCAGCAGACAGGGGGCGGGCTGGCGGGAGACCCAGTACTTC.